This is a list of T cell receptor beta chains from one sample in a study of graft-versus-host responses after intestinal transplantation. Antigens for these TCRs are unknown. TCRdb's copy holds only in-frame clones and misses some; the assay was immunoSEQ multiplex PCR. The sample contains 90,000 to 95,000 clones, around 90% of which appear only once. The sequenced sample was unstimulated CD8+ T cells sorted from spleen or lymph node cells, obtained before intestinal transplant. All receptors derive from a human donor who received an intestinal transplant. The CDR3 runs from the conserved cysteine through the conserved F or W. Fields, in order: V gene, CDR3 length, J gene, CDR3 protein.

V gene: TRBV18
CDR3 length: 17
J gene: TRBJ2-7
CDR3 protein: CASSTYSAGAPSYEQYF

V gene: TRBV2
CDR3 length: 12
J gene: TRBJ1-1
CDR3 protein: CASGAIDTEAFF

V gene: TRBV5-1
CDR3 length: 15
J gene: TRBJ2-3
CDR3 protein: CASSRKVGDTDTQYF

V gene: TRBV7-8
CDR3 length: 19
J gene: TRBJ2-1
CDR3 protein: CASSLLTSGSGYMYNEQFF

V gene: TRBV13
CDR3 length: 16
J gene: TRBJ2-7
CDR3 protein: CASSLVAGEGLSEQYF

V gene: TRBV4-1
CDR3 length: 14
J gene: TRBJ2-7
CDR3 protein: CASSQGSSNYEQYF

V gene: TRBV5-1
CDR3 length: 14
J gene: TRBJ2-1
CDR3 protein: CASSSSSSYNEQFF

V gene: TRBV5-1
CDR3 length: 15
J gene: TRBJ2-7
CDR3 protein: CASSFAGTGSFEQYF

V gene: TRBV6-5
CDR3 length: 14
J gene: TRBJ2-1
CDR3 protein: CASSYSGAGNEQFF

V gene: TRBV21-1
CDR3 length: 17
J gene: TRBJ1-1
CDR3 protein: CASSKGVRGFQTLEAFF

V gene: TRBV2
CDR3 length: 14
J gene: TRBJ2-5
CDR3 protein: CASSAGTVQETQYF

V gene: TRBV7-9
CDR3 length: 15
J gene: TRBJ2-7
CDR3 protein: CASSKGTGGIYEQYF

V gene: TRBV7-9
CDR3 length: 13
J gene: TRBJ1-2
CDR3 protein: CASTFGEGDGYTF

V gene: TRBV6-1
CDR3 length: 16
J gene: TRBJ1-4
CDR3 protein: CASSEVRSGWDEKLFF

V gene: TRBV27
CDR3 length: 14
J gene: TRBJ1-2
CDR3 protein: CASSPRGMDYGYTF

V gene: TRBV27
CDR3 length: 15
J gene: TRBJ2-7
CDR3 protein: CVSSLLGDGVDEQYF

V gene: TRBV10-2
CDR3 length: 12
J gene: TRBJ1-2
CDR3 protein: CASRRQGSGYTF

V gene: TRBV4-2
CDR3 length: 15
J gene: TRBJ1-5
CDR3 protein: CASSWEGGVRQPQHF

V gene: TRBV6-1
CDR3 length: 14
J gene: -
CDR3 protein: CASSLRLSVYEQYF

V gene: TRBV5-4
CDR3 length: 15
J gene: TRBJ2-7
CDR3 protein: CASSLGWGDGYEQYF

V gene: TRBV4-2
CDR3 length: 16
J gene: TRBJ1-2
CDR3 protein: CASSQGTGGDYYGYTF

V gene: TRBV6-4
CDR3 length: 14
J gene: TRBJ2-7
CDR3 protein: CASSEVAGGYEQYF

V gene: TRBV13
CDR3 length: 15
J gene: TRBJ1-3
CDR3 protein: CASSLGQASGNTIYF

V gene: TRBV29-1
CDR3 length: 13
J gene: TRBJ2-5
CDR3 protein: CSVGLAGQETQYF

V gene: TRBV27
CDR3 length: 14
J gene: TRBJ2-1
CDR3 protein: CASSSTGSYNEQFF

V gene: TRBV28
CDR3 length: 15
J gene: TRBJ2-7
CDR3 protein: CASRPLLASPLEQYF

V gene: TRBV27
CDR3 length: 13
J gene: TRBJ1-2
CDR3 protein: CASSLGTGDGYTF

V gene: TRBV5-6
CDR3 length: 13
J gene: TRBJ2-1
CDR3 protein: CASSLDNYNEQFF

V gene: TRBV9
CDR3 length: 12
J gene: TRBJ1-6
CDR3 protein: CASGHSDSPLHF

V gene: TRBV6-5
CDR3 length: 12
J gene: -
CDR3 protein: CASKGDSYEQYF

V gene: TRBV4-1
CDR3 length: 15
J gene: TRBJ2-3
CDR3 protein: CASSQVNRETDTQYF

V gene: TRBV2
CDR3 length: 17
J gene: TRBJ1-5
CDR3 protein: CASSSYWRHNSNQPQHF

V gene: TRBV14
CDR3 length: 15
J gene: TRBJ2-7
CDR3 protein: CASSLVGQGLGEQYF

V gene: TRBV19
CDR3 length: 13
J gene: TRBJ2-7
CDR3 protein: CASSIAGTYEQYF

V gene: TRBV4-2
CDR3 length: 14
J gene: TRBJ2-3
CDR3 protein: CASSPGTSTDTQYF

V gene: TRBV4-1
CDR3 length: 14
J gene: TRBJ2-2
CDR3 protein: CASSQQYNTGELFF

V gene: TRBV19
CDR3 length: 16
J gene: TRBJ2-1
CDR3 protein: CASSSAGAGEYNEQFF